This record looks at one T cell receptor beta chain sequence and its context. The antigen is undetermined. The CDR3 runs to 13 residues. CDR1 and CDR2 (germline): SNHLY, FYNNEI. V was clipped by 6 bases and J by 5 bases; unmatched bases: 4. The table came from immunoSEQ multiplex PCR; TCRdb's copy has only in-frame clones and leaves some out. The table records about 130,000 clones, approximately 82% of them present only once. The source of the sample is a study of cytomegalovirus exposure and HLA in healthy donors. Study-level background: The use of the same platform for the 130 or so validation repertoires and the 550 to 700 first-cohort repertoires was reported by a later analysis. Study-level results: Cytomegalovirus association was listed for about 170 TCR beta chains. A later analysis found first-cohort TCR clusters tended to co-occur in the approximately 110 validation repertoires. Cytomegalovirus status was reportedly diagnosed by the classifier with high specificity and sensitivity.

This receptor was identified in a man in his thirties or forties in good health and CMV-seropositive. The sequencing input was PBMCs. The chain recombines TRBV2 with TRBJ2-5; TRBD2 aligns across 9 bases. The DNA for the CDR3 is TGTGCCAGCAGACCTAGCGGGGCTGAGACCCAGTACTTC. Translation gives CASRPSGAETQYF.